Here is one T cell receptor beta chain with its context. These data come from a study of STAT5B mutations in CD4+ large granular lymphocyte leukemia. CDR3 length equals 13 residues. Trimming at V came to 7 bases and at J to 4 bases, leaving 6 bases not matched to a gene. Germline V gene lookup returns CDR1 LNHDA and CDR2 SQIVND (reference sequence). Sequencing used immunoSEQ multiplex PCR; TCRdb keeps in-frame clones, though not all of them. The sample records 40,000 to 55,000 clones, approximately 84% being singletons. The sequencing sample was made of CD4+ T cells from blood buffy coats. The rearrangement joins TRBV19 to TRBJ1-2, with 7 bases matching TRBD1. This sequence originates from a human donor in good health. CDR3 loop: CASTLGQSYGYTF. As DNA, the CDR3 is TGTGCCAGTACCTTGGGACAGAGCTATGGCTACACCTTC.